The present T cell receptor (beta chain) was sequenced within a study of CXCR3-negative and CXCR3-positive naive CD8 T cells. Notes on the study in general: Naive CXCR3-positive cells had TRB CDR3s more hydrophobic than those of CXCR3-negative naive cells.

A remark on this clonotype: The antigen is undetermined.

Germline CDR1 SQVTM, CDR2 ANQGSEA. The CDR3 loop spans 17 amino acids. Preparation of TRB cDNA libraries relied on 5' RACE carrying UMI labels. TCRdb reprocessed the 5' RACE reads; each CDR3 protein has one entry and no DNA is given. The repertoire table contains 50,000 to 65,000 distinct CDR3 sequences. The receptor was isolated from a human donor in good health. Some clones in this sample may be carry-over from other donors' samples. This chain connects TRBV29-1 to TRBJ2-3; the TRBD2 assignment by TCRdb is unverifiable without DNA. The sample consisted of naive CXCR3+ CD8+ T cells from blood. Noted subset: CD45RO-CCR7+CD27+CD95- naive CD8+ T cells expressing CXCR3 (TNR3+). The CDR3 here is CSVEGLAGVSLGDTQYF.